This T cell receptor (beta chain) emerged from a study of T cells in narcolepsy. About the research overall: Enrolled donors included narcolepsy type 1 or type 2 patients and healthy controls.

Points on this clone: The antigen remains unidentified.

Study outcomes and limitations: In some patient and control memory CD4+ samples, autoreactive clones were absent. Reportedly, autoreactive clonotypes were serially detected in patients' blood but not controls'. Same-patient CSF and blood CD4+ T cell clonotypes included HCRT-specific and TRIB2-specific autoreactive ones.

Germline-derived CDR1 and CDR2 are LNHDA and SQIVND (reference sequence). This CDR3 contains 17 residues. With V trimmed by 5 bases and J by 8 bases, 15 bases remained unmatched. The repertoire was sequenced with immunoSEQ multiplex PCR; TCRdb's copy has only in-frame clones and lacks some. The sample yields under 40,000 clones, approximately 80% seen once. The origin of this receptor is a human donor with narcolepsy. V usage is TRBV19 and J usage is TRBJ1-4; 9 nucleotides align to TRBD1. Sequencing input: CD45RA- memory CD4+ T cells from PBMCs. In nucleotides, the CDR3 is TGTGCCAGTAGTTTCGGGACCACAGGGGGCCGGGCCGAAAAACTGTTTTTT. Protein sequence: CASSFGTTGGRAEKLFF. Complete variable domain (other parts from reference TRBV19 and TRBJ1-4): DGGITQSPKYLFRKEGQNVTLSCEQNLNHDAMYWYRQDPGQGLRLIYYSQIVNDFQKGDIAEGYSVSREKKESFPLTVTSAQKNPTAFYLCASSFGTTGGRAEKLFFGSGTQLSVL.